The next 21 T cell receptor beta chains were all read from a single sample in a study of CD8+ T cells in alopecia areata. Extracted from the samples, RNA was reverse transcribed into cDNA to serve as the sequencing template. Sequencing used immunoSEQ multiplex PCR; TCRdb keeps in-frame clones, though not all of them. The repertoire holds roughly 250,000 clones, with 65% to 70% as singletons. Source: CD4+ T cells sorted from blood, taken at week 0. The receptors were gathered from a human donor with alopecia areata.

The V and J genes are TRBV2 and TRBJ1-4; D remains ambiguous. From germline, CDR1 is SNHLY and CDR2 FYNNEI. Trimming pared 6 bases from V and 8 bases from J, leaving 13 bases between. The CDR3 loop spans 13 amino acids. The CDR3 region is CASREGHGEKLFF. The CDR3 DNA follows: TGTGCCAGCAGGGAGGGTCACGGCGAAAAACTGTTTTTT.

V and J are TRBV29-1 and TRBJ1-1, with D unresolved. The CDR3 is made up of 13 amino acids. Per the germline V gene, CDR1 is SQVTM and CDR2 is ANQGSEA. Between the trimmed V and J ends, which lost 2 bases and 0 bases, there was a span of 7 bases. The CDR3 is CSVESGLNTEAFF. The CDR3 region has the DNA TGCAGCGTTGAATCGGGCTTGAACACTGAAGCTTTCTTT.

This chain links TRBV5-1 with TRBJ2-2, with 8 bases fitting TRBD1. Germline CDR1 SGHRS, CDR2 YFSETQ. There are 16 residues in the CDR3. V shed 0 bases, J shed 1 base, and the junction held 2 bases outside the gene matches. Here the CDR3 reads CASSLAGQGNTGELFF. In DNA form, the CDR3 reads TGCGCCAGCAGCTTGGCCGGACAGGGGAACACCGGGGAGCTGTTTTTT. The variable domain in full, with the rest retrieved from reference TRBV5-1 and TRBJ2-2, is KAGVTQTPRYLIKTRGQQVTLSCSPISGHRSVSWYQQTPGQGLQFLFEYFSETQRNKGNFPGRFSGRQFSNSRSEMNVSTLELGDSALYLCASSLAGQGNTGELFFGEGSRLTVL.

The genes are TRBV10-3 and TRBJ2-2, with 11 bases fitting TRBD2. Germline V gene sequence: CDR1 ENHRY, CDR2 SYGVKD. Trimming at V came to 2 bases and at J to 4 bases, leaving 12 bases not matched to a gene. The CDR3 runs to 19 residues. CDR3 amino acids: CAISENRWASGGTTGELFF. CDR3 DNA sequence: TGTGCCATCAGTGAGAATCGCTGGGCTAGCGGGGGGACCACCGGGGAGCTGTTTTTT.

This sequence joins TRBV29-1 and TRBJ2-2; 8 bases agree with TRBD2. From germline, CDR1 is SQVTM and CDR2 ANQGSEA. After removal of 3 bases from V and 5 bases from J, the junction contained 8 bases not matched to a gene. This CDR3 is built from 15 residues. The CDR3 DNA is TGCAGCGTTGAGGCGAGCGGGGGACCTACCGGGGAGCTGTTTTTT. Translating gives CSVEASGGPTGELFF.

The chain couples TRBV29-1 to TRBJ2-1, with 10 bases lining up with TRBD2. With V trimmed by 0 bases and J by 9 bases, 11 bases remained unmatched. The CDR3 totals 16 residues. Germline V gene data show CDR1 as SQVTM and CDR2 as ANQGSEA. CDR3 DNA: TGCAGCGTTGAAGATCAGGGTAGCGGGGGGTTGGGTGAGCAGTTCTTC. Amino acid sequence: CSVEDQGSGGLGEQFF.

V and J are TRBV2 and TRBJ2-7; tentative D call: TRBD1 (6 bases). This CDR3 is 14 amino acids long. V was cut by 5 bases and J by 7 bases, with 18 bases left in between. Germline lookup yields CDR1 SNHLY and CDR2 FYNNEI. The DNA for the CDR3 is TGTGCCAGCAGTCCGGGACAAGGAGGTACTGAGCAGTACTTC. Translated, it gives CASSPGQGGTEQYF.

About this clone: Other nucleotide sequences in the sample specify the same CDR3. The chain recombines TRBV29-1 with TRBJ2-1; possibly TRBD1 for D (5 bases). This CDR3 is 13 amino acids long. Trimming left V 4 bases short and J 2 bases short, with 9 bases between. Germline V lookup: CDR1 SQVTM, CDR2 ANQGSEA. The CDR3 region is CSVATATYNEQFF. The CDR3 DNA is TGCAGCGTTGCGACAGCTACCTACAATGAGCAGTTCTTC.

This sequence joins TRBV30 and TRBJ1-1; 8 nucleotides line up with TRBD1. The CDR3 length is 13 residues. The germline CDR1 and CDR2 sequences are GTSNPN and SVGIG (reference sequence). CDR3 DNA sequence: TGTGCTGGTAGACCGACCGGGACAGGAGGGGCTTTCTTT. Translation: CAGRPTGTGGAFF.

This chain links TRBV25-1 with TRBJ2-1, with 10 bases identical to TRBD2. The V segment lost 4 bases and the J segment 4 bases; nucleotides outside the gene matches: 7. The CDR3 contains 16 residues. Per germline, CDR1 MGHDK and CDR2 SYGVNS. CDR3 nucleotide sequence: TGTGCCAGCAGTGGCAAGCGGGGGGGCTTTTACAATGAGCAGTTCTTC. Translation: CASSGKRGGFYNEQFF.

This sequence joins TRBV7-3 and TRBJ1-1, with 9 bases fitting TRBD1. The junction had 6 bases not matched to a gene; V was cut back by 5 bases and J by 5 bases. CDR3 length: 14 amino acids. The germline CDR1 and CDR2 sequences are SGHTA and FQGTGA. CDR3 loop: CASSPTGGVTEAFF. The CDR3 DNA reads TGTGCCAGCAGCCCGACAGGGGGAGTAACTGAAGCTTTCTTT.

The rearrangement uses TRBV18 and TRBJ2-1, with D unclear. Trimming left V 1 base short and J 7 bases short, with 8 bases between. This CDR3 contains 13 residues. The germline gives CDR1 KGHSH, CDR2 LQKENI. This chain's CDR3 is CASSPRSRNEQFF. The CDR3 region has the DNA TGTGCCAGCTCACCACGCTCTCGAAATGAGCAGTTCTTC.

This chain connects TRBV5-1 to TRBJ2-4; D remains unclear. There are 13 residues in the CDR3. The V end was cut by 4 bases, the J end by 1 base, with 6 bases between. Looked up from germline, CDR1 is SGHRS and CDR2 is YFSETQ. In nucleotides, the CDR3 is TGCGCCAGCAGCCGGGCCGCCAAAAACATTCAGTACTTC. Its protein is CASSRAAKNIQYF.

The V and J genes are TRBV5-4 and TRBJ1-6; D gene ambiguous. V was trimmed by 2 bases and J by 8 bases, leaving 5 bases between them. This CDR3 spans 12 amino acids. CDR1 and CDR2 from the germline V gene are SGHNT and YYREEE (reference sequence). CDR3 protein: CASSFQDSPLHF. Written as DNA, the CDR3 is TGTGCCAGCAGCTTTCAGGATTCACCCCTCCACTTT.

The chain carries TRBV9 and TRBJ2-5; D possibly uses TRBD1 or TRBD2 (7 bases each). This CDR3 contains 16 residues. The germline CDR1 and CDR2 sequences are SGDLS and YYNGEE. Trimming stripped 4 bases from V and 3 bases from J, with 19 bases between. The chain's CDR3 is CASSQGAGGGEETQYF. CDR3 sequence (DNA): TGTGCCAGCAGCCAAGGAGCAGGGGGAGGGGAAGAGACCCAGTACTTC.

The rearrangement uses TRBV30 and TRBJ1-5; the D gene is possibly TRBD1 (5 bases). The CDR3 loop spans 13 amino acids. Germline V gives CDR1 GTSNPN, CDR2 SVGIG (reference sequence). The V gene lost 4 bases and the J gene lost 6 bases, with 13 bases spanning the gap. CDR3 nucleotide sequence: TGTGCCTGGAATCGACAGTGGGGTCAGCCCCAGCATTTT. Protein: CAWNRQWGQPQHF.

This sequence joins TRBV27 and TRBJ2-7; D unresolved. The V gene's germline CDR1 is MNHEY and CDR2 SMNVEV (reference sequence). With 5 bases removed from V and 0 bases from J, the gap between germline ends came to 14 bases. The CDR3 covers 15 residues. CDR3 loop: CASSGRDWYSYEQYF. DNA for the CDR3: TGTGCCAGCAGTGGCCGAGACTGGTACTCCTACGAGCAGTACTTC.

The chain carries TRBV5-1 and TRBJ1-4, with D unresolved. In germline, CDR1 is SGHRS, CDR2 YFSETQ. This CDR3 is built from 14 residues. V was clipped by 3 bases and J by 6 bases, with 12 bases between them. CDR3 DNA sequence: TGCGCCAGCAGCTGGAGCCGGACCGATGAAAAACTGTTTTTT. Its protein is CASSWSRTDEKLFF.

V is TRBV30 and J is TRBJ1-3; D remains ambiguous. The CDR3 contains 14 residues. CDR1 is GTSNPN, CDR2 SVGIG, per germline (reference sequence). Trimming pared 4 bases from V and 8 bases from J, leaving 18 bases between. The CDR3 DNA is TGTGCCTGGAAATTGGGCCATGCTGGGGACACCATATATTTT. Translating gives CAWKLGHAGDTIYF.

The chain employs TRBV4-1 and TRBJ1-6; perhaps TRBD1 as D (5 bases). In germline, CDR1 is MGHRA, CDR2 YSYEKL. This CDR3 comprises 15 residues. The germline V and J ends were trimmed by 0 bases and 9 bases, with 12 bases remaining between them. CDR3 amino acids: CASSQEGTRVSPLHF. CDR3 in DNA: TGCGCCAGCAGCCAAGAAGGAACCAGGGTTTCACCCCTCCACTTT.

The rearrangement joins TRBV4-2 to TRBJ2-2; D is perhaps TRBD1 (5 bases). Germline values: CDR1 LGHNA, CDR2 YNFKEQ. The CDR3 contains 14 residues. The germline V and J ends were trimmed by 1 base and 9 bases, with 12 bases remaining between them. The DNA of the CDR3 is TGTGCCAGCAGCCAAGGGCAGGGAAGCCGGGAGCTGTTTTTT. Its translation: CASSQGQGSRELFF.